A selection of T cell receptor beta chains follows, all from one sample in a study of blood T cells in healthy people across ages. One entry per CDR3 protein, called by TCRdb with MiXCR from the 5' RACE reads. Of over 750,000 distinct CDR3 sequences in the sample, approximately 25% were seen once. Separately, the same data were catalogued under a study of T cells of mothers and their children.

Input material: blood. Every receptor here comes from a boy younger than 18 in good health. CDR3s include the opening cysteine and the closing phenylalanine or tryptophan. The order of the fields is J gene, V gene, clone size, D gene, CDR3 protein, CDR3 DNA. A D gene is named only where the DNA matches it firmly. Rows may omit the clone size; those that give it use once, few, many or a size class.

TRBJ2-1,TRBV20-1,-,TRBD2,CSSRGLADYNEQFF,TGCAGTTCAAGAGGACTAGCGGACTACAATGAGCAGTTCTTC
TRBJ2-5,TRBV12-3/TRBV12-4,-,-,CASSPQGALGREQYF,TGTGCCAGCAGTCCCCAAGGGGCGCTCGGTCGGGAGCAGTACTTC
TRBJ2-1,TRBV5-1,few,TRBD2,CASSISGRPSGPYNEQFF,TGCGCCAGCAGCATTAGCGGGAGGCCCTCCGGGCCCTACAATGAGCAGTTCTTC
TRBJ2-7,TRBV28,few,-,CASSSPAEQYF,TGTGCCAGCAGTTCCCCAGCCGAGCAGTACTTC
TRBJ2-1,TRBV20-1,-,-,CSATLARGVQFF,TGCAGTGCTACCCTAGCGAGGGGGGTGCAGTTCTTC
TRBJ2-7,TRBV13,-,TRBD2,CASSEGLAGVYEQYF,TGTGCCAGCAGCGAGGGACTAGCGGGAGTCTACGAGCAGTACTTC
TRBJ2-3,TRBV20-1,-,TRBD2,CSARDLGLAGGGGTDTQYF,TGCAGTGCTAGAGATCTGGGACTAGCGGGAGGTGGAGGCACAGATACGCAGTATTTT
TRBJ1-1,TRBV11-2,few,-,CASSSLGAVNAEAFF,TGTGCCAGCAGCTCCCTGGGGGCGGTGAACGCTGAAGCTTTCTTT
TRBJ2-5,TRBV7-8,-,TRBD1,CASSPSGTAQETQYF,TGTGCCAGCAGCCCGTCTGGGACAGCTCAAGAGACCCAGTACTTC
TRBJ2-7,TRBV7-9,few,-,CASSLGLARHEQYF,TGTGCCAGCAGCTTGGGTCTAGCTCGCCACGAGCAGTACTTC
TRBJ2-7,TRBV20-1,-,TRBD2,CSVGTSGGTYEQYF,TGCAGTGTTGGGACTAGCGGGGGTACCTACGAGCAGTACTTC
TRBJ1-2,TRBV29-1,-,-,CSVEQGNDYGYTF,TGCAGCGTTGAACAGGGGAACGACTATGGCTACACCTTC
TRBJ2-3,TRBV7-9,-,-,CASRRAPKADTQYF,TGTGCCAGCAGACGGGCCCCAAAGGCAGATACGCAGTATTTT
TRBJ2-1,TRBV19,few,TRBD2,CASSIAASGNEQFF,TGTGCCAGTAGTATAGCGGCTAGCGGCAATGAGCAGTTCTTC
TRBJ2-7,TRBV9,few,-,CASSVDGGGSYEQYF,TGTGCCAGCAGCGTAGATGGAGGGGGGTCCTACGAGCAGTACTTC
TRBJ1-2,TRBV11-3,-,TRBD1,CASSVPGQPYGYTF,TGTGCCAGCAGCGTCCCGGGACAGCCATATGGCTACACCTTC
TRBJ2-2,TRBV12-5,-,-,CASGLKAGELFF,TGTGCTAGTGGTTTGAAGGCCGGGGAGCTGTTTTTT
TRBJ2-1,TRBV5-1,-,-,CASRRGSTYNEQFF,TGCGCCAGCAGAAGAGGGAGTACCTACAATGAGCAGTTCTTC
TRBJ2-3,TRBV13,-,TRBD2,CASSPIAGVTDTQYF,TGTGCCAGCAGCCCAATAGCGGGAGTAACAGATACGCAGTATTTT
TRBJ2-4,TRBV28,-,-,CASMEEAKNIQYF,TGTGCCAGCATGGAGGAGGCCAAAAACATTCAGTACTTC
TRBJ1-3,TRBV5-1,few,TRBD1,CASSPGTGWGSAISGNTIYF,TGCGCCAGCAGCCCGGGGACAGGTTGGGGCTCCGCAATCTCTGGAAACACCATATATTTT
TRBJ2-1,TRBV6-2/TRBV6-3,-,-,CASSNIRDIYNEQFF,TGTGCCAGCAGTAACATCCGGGACATCTACAATGAGCAGTTCTTC
TRBJ2-5,TRBV21-1,-,-,CASSKSGPSGREETQYF,TGTGCCAGCAGCAAGTCCGGACCTAGCGGGAGGGAAGAGACCCAGTACTTC
TRBJ2-7,TRBV3-1,-,TRBD2,CASSGRRGSGEQYF,TGTGCCAGCAGCGGTCGGCGGGGGTCAGGAGAGCAGTACTTC
TRBJ2-5,TRBV7-2,-,-,CASSLAGTTPGESQYF,TGTGCCAGCAGCTTAGCAGGGACAACTCCAGGCGAGTCCCAGTACTTC
TRBJ1-4,TRBV12-3/TRBV12-4,-,-,CASSPTGSNKGKLFF,TGTGCCAGCAGTCCCACAGGGTCTAACAAGGGAAAACTGTTTTTT
TRBJ1-1,TRBV10-3,few,TRBD1,CAISDTDRGTTEAFF,TGTGCCATCAGTGATACCGACAGGGGGACCACTGAAGCTTTCTTT
TRBJ2-7,TRBV27,-,TRBD2,CASSLAAGALYEQYF,TGTGCCAGCAGTCTGGCAGCGGGGGCCCTCTACGAGCAGTACTTC
TRBJ2-7,TRBV20-1,-,-,CSAGATWSSYEQYF,TGCAGTGCTGGAGCGACATGGAGCTCCTACGAGCAGTACTTC
TRBJ2-1,TRBV12-3/TRBV12-4,-,TRBD2,CASSLKAGGVGNEQFF,TGTGCCAGCAGTCTAAAAGCGGGAGGGGTGGGCAATGAGCAGTTCTTC
TRBJ2-7,TRBV5-1,-,-,CASSPRSNSSLPGDF,TGCGCCAGCAGCCCACGATCGAACAGTAGCCTCCCGGGGGACTTC